This T cell receptor beta chain came from a study of T cell repertoires in cytomegalovirus infection. Study information: Use of recently identified HLA-C-restricted and well-studied HLA-B-restricted CMV epitopes was part of the study. Indications of both CMV infection and matching HLA type were provided by public TCR beta signatures. Whole-study results and caveats: HLA-C-restricted CMV-specific TCR beta clonotypes prevailed in the ex vivo response.

From germline, CDR1 is MNHNY and CDR2 SVGAGI (reference sequence). V trimming: 6 bases; J trimming: 5 bases; junction bases outside the gene matches: 10. The CDR3 loop spans 15 amino acids. TCRdb re-called the reads through MiXCR, storing one row per CDR3 protein. The sample records approximately 1,000,000 distinct CDR3 sequences, roughly 30% being singletons. About this clonotype: Antigen unknown.

The starting material was cultured CD8+ T cells from PBMCs, obtained from culture after CMV antigen stimulation. V and J are TRBV6-6 and TRBJ2-3; 8 nucleotides align to TRBD2. This TCR came from a human donor in good health (CMV status not recorded). Some clones in this sample may be carry-over from other donors' samples. In DNA, the CDR3 is TGTGCCAGCAGGAGAGAAGCGGGGGTTAGAGATACGCAGTATTTT. Translating gives CASRREAGVRDTQYF.